This T cell receptor beta chain was documented in a study of molecular identifiers for immune sequencing clone quantification. TCRdb recomputed calls from the PCR reads with MiXCR, one row per CDR3 protein. This table has about 640,000 distinct CDR3 sequences, 20% appearing once. There are many counts of this clonotype. Trimming took off 8 bases at V and 1 base at J, with 5 bases between the two ends. Germline values: CDR1 KGHSH, CDR2 LQKENI. This CDR3 contains 11 residues. This receptor was taken from a human donor in good health. Some libraries in this study had Jurkat cell RNA spiked in. Material for sequencing was naive CD8+ T cells from blood, with Jurkat cell RNA spiked in. Subset reported: FACS-sorted CD8+CD4-CCR7+CD45RA+ naive T cells. The gene calls are TRBV18 and TRBJ1-1; D is uncertain. DNA for the CDR3: TGTGCCAGCAGTCCGAACACTGAAGCTTTCTTT. As protein: CASSPNTEAFF.